Listed below are T cell receptor beta chains from one sample, sequenced in a study of blood T cell repertoires in COVID-19. Data came from immunoSEQ multiplex PCR; TCRdb stores just in-frame clones and leaves some out. Of about 460,000 clones listed, around 85% were seen once; the top ten hold around 7.9%. The specimen sequenced was PBMCs or T cells enriched from blood (not recorded which). The receptors shown here come from a woman aged 55-70 years who had recovered from COVID-19. Each CDR3 is given without its conserved first and last residue. D genes are given only for firm matches. Clone size is shown for a subset of rows, as once, few, many or a class of expanded clone.

d_gene: .
j_gene: TRBJ2-5
v_gene: TRBV2
abundance: .
len: 12
CDR3aa: ASSIFSGQETQY

d_gene: .
j_gene: TRBJ1-3
v_gene: TRBV10-2
abundance: .
len: 14
CDR3aa: ASSESQGWTGNTIY

d_gene: .
j_gene: TRBJ2-5
v_gene: TRBV2
abundance: .
len: 12
CDR3aa: ASMDSGVRETQY

d_gene: .
j_gene: TRBJ1-3
v_gene: TRBV29-1
abundance: .
len: 11
CDR3aa: SHSTSSGNTIY

d_gene: TRBD2
j_gene: TRBJ2-2
v_gene: TRBV2
abundance: .
len: 15
CDR3aa: ASSENLAGGAGGELF

d_gene: .
j_gene: TRBJ2-4
v_gene: TRBV7-2
abundance: .
len: 12
CDR3aa: ASSLGQPKNIQY

d_gene: .
j_gene: TRBJ1-1
v_gene: TRBV7-2
abundance: .
len: 13
CDR3aa: ASSSSVLMNTEAF

d_gene: .
j_gene: TRBJ1-6
v_gene: TRBV30
abundance: .
len: 12
CDR3aa: AWSTSSYNSPLH

d_gene: .
j_gene: TRBJ2-1
v_gene: TRBV24-1
abundance: .
len: 11
CDR3aa: ATRGSGYNEQF

d_gene: TRBD1
j_gene: TRBJ2-3
v_gene: TRBV5-1
abundance: .
len: 12
CDR3aa: ASGQGATTDTQY

d_gene: .
j_gene: TRBJ2-3
v_gene: TRBV5-8
abundance: .
len: 13
CDR3aa: ASSPPPGETDTQY

d_gene: .
j_gene: TRBJ2-3
v_gene: TRBV7-8
abundance: .
len: 13
CDR3aa: ASSMGPGGTDTQY

d_gene: TRBD1
j_gene: TRBJ1-2
v_gene: TRBV10-3
abundance: .
len: 12
CDR3aa: AISESGQIYGYT

d_gene: TRBD2
j_gene: TRBJ2-7
v_gene: TRBV6-5
abundance: .
len: 13
CDR3aa: ASSYSSGGAHEQY

d_gene: .
j_gene: TRBJ1-2
v_gene: TRBV6-6
abundance: .
len: 11
CDR3aa: ASVREANYGYT

d_gene: TRBD1
j_gene: TRBJ1-4
v_gene: TRBV5-1
abundance: .
len: 12
CDR3aa: ASSHGQGAEKLF

d_gene: .
j_gene: TRBJ1-6
v_gene: TRBV3-1/TRBV3-2
abundance: .
len: 13
CDR3aa: ASSQGRGMDSPLH

d_gene: TRBD1
j_gene: TRBJ1-5
v_gene: TRBV27
abundance: .
len: 11
CDR3aa: ASRTGWDQPQH

d_gene: .
j_gene: TRBJ1-2
v_gene: TRBV24-1
abundance: .
len: 10
CDR3aa: ATSPTGYGYT

d_gene: TRBD1
j_gene: TRBJ1-5
v_gene: TRBV2
abundance: .
len: 12
CDR3aa: ASSGTGDYQPQH

d_gene: .
j_gene: TRBJ1-2
v_gene: TRBV5-1
abundance: .
len: 14
CDR3aa: ASSPRTDLSNYGYT

d_gene: .
j_gene: TRBJ1-6
v_gene: TRBV15
abundance: .
len: 13
CDR3aa: ATSREQGYNSPLH

d_gene: TRBD2
j_gene: TRBJ2-3
v_gene: TRBV6-1
abundance: .
len: 14
CDR3aa: ASSESASGGPDTQY

d_gene: .
j_gene: TRBJ2-7
v_gene: TRBV19
abundance: .
len: 12
CDR3aa: ASSGRGRTYEQY

d_gene: TRBD1
j_gene: TRBJ1-2
v_gene: TRBV30
abundance: .
len: 13
CDR3aa: AWSPSDRESYGYT

d_gene: .
j_gene: TRBJ1-2
v_gene: TRBV5-8
abundance: .
len: 12
CDR3aa: ASSLSEGIYGYT

d_gene: .
j_gene: TRBJ2-5
v_gene: TRBV5-4
abundance: .
len: 14
CDR3aa: ASSPGGSRTQETQY

d_gene: .
j_gene: TRBJ1-2
v_gene: TRBV20-1
abundance: once
len: 9
CDR3aa: SARYNYGYT

d_gene: .
j_gene: TRBJ2-1
v_gene: TRBV6-6
abundance: .
len: 12
CDR3aa: ASSTYTSTNEQF

d_gene: TRBD1
j_gene: TRBJ1-5
v_gene: TRBV19
abundance: .
len: 14
CDR3aa: ASSPRDRGSYQPQH

d_gene: .
j_gene: TRBJ2-5
v_gene: TRBV7-6
abundance: few
len: 9
CDR3aa: ASSRAQTQY

d_gene: .
j_gene: TRBJ1-4
v_gene: TRBV14
abundance: few
len: 14
CDR3aa: ASSQDRGGDYEKLF

d_gene: .
j_gene: TRBJ2-1
v_gene: TRBV21-1
abundance: .
len: 13
CDR3aa: ASSKYPAVYNEQF

d_gene: TRBD1
j_gene: TRBJ1-1
v_gene: TRBV5-1
abundance: .
len: 11
CDR3aa: ASRGRGDTEAF

d_gene: TRBD1
j_gene: TRBJ1-5
v_gene: TRBV7-9
abundance: .
len: 12
CDR3aa: ASSRTGVDQPQH

d_gene: TRBD1
j_gene: TRBJ1-2
v_gene: TRBV30
abundance: .
len: 12
CDR3aa: AWATSGTGRGYT

d_gene: TRBD1
j_gene: TRBJ2-7
v_gene: TRBV4-1
abundance: .
len: 12
CDR3aa: ASSHPGQHYEQY

d_gene: .
j_gene: TRBJ1-3
v_gene: TRBV5-1
abundance: .
len: 14
CDR3aa: ASSLEGVVAGNTIY

d_gene: TRBD1
j_gene: TRBJ1-2
v_gene: TRBV5-6
abundance: .
len: 10
CDR3aa: ASSPDRAGYT

d_gene: .
j_gene: TRBJ2-3
v_gene: TRBV5-1
abundance: once
len: 15
CDR3aa: ASSSRPRTVGTDTQY

d_gene: TRBD1
j_gene: TRBJ2-3
v_gene: TRBV19
abundance: .
len: 11
CDR3aa: ASADRVGDTQY

d_gene: TRBD1
j_gene: TRBJ2-1
v_gene: TRBV24-1
abundance: .
len: 13
CDR3aa: ATSLTGGPYNEQF

d_gene: .
j_gene: TRBJ1-1
v_gene: TRBV11-3
abundance: .
len: 13
CDR3aa: ASSFSGSLNTEAF

d_gene: .
j_gene: TRBJ2-5
v_gene: TRBV5-1
abundance: few
len: 11
CDR3aa: ASKPTGGETQY

d_gene: .
j_gene: TRBJ1-2
v_gene: TRBV14
abundance: once
len: 12
CDR3aa: ASSQKTGGYGYT

d_gene: .
j_gene: TRBJ1-4
v_gene: TRBV30
abundance: .
len: 12
CDR3aa: AWSRDPGGEKLF

d_gene: .
j_gene: TRBJ1-1
v_gene: TRBV5-1
abundance: .
len: 13
CDR3aa: ASSLGRGYVTEAF

d_gene: TRBD2
j_gene: TRBJ2-5
v_gene: TRBV3-1/TRBV3-2
abundance: .
len: 14
CDR3aa: ASSQGAGGAGGTQY

d_gene: .
j_gene: TRBJ2-2
v_gene: TRBV5-5
abundance: .
len: 15
CDR3aa: ASSLERQQSNTGELF

d_gene: TRBD1
j_gene: TRBJ2-5
v_gene: TRBV7-9
abundance: .
len: 13
CDR3aa: ASSSMMTGQETQY

d_gene: TRBD1
j_gene: TRBJ2-5
v_gene: TRBV5-1
abundance: .
len: 15
CDR3aa: ASSLGTGSVGVETQY

d_gene: TRBD1
j_gene: TRBJ2-1
v_gene: TRBV27
abundance: .
len: 13
CDR3aa: ASIKGGSSYNEQF

d_gene: .
j_gene: TRBJ1-1
v_gene: TRBV18
abundance: .
len: 11
CDR3aa: ASSPQGSTEAF

d_gene: .
j_gene: TRBJ2-1
v_gene: TRBV7-9
abundance: .
len: 13
CDR3aa: ASSSILSSYNEQF